These T cell receptor beta chains were read from a single sample in a study of blood T cell repertoires in COVID-19. The method was immunoSEQ multiplex PCR; TCRdb's version includes in-frame clones alone and lacks a portion of them. The profile shows hundreds of thousands of clones, roughly 85% of them singletons. The sequenced sample was peripheral blood. Receptors were obtained from a man aged 50 or older with COVID-19, enrolled during active disease. Each CDR3 is given with its conserved first and last residue. The D gene is left open where the match is weak. For some rows the clone size is stated as once, few or many, or as a class when expanded; others skip it.

D gene	clone size	J gene	V gene	CDR3 DNA	CDR3 protein
TRBD1	once	TRBJ1-1	TRBV7-3	TGTGCCAGCAGCTTACAGGGGGGGAACACTGAAGCTTTCTTT	CASSLQGGNTEAFF
-	-	TRBJ1-5	TRBV28	TGTGCCAGCAGTTTTCGGCTGGGGGCGCGGAAGAAAGGGGGCAATCAGCCCCAGCATTTT	CASSFRLGARKKGGNQPQHF
TRBD1	-	TRBJ1-2	TRBV5-1	TGCGCCAGCAGCTTAGTGGGACAGGGTTCCCCTGGCTACACCTTC	CASSLVGQGSPGYTF
-	-	TRBJ1-1	TRBV7-9	TGTGCCAGCAGACCGGACAGTCTGAGTTTGGCTGAAGCTTTCTTT	CASRPDSLSLAEAFF
-	-	TRBJ2-2	TRBV19	TGTGCCAGTAGTATAGACCGGACAGTGAACACCGGGGAGCTGTTTTTT	CASSIDRTVNTGELFF
TRBD2	few	TRBJ2-3	TRBV9	TGTGCCAGCAGCGTAGGTTTAGTTGCGGGGGGCGACACAGATACGCAGTATTTT	CASSVGLVAGGDTDTQYF
TRBD1	few	TRBJ1-2	TRBV9	TGTGCCAGCAGCATTGGACAGGGCGGCTATGGCTACACCTTC	CASSIGQGGYGYTF
-	-	TRBJ2-7	TRBV28	TGTGCCACCAGCATGGGGCTTGTGTACGAGCAGTACTTC	CATSMGLVYEQYF
-	-	TRBJ1-5	TRBV10-3	TGTGCCATCAGCTCAGAATATAGCAATCAGCCCCAGCATTTT	CAISSEYSNQPQHF
-	-	TRBJ1-1	TRBV6-6	TGTGCCAGCAGTGGACACCAAAGACCGAACACTGAAGCTTTCTTT	CASSGHQRPNTEAFF
-	-	TRBJ2-3	TRBV14	TGTGCCAGCAGCCAAGGAACAGTTAACACAGATACGCAGTATTTT	CASSQGTVNTDTQYF
-	few	TRBJ2-1	TRBV27	TGTGCCAGCAGTTCCCTAATAGAGGGTAATGAGCAGTTCTTC	CASSSLIEGNEQFF